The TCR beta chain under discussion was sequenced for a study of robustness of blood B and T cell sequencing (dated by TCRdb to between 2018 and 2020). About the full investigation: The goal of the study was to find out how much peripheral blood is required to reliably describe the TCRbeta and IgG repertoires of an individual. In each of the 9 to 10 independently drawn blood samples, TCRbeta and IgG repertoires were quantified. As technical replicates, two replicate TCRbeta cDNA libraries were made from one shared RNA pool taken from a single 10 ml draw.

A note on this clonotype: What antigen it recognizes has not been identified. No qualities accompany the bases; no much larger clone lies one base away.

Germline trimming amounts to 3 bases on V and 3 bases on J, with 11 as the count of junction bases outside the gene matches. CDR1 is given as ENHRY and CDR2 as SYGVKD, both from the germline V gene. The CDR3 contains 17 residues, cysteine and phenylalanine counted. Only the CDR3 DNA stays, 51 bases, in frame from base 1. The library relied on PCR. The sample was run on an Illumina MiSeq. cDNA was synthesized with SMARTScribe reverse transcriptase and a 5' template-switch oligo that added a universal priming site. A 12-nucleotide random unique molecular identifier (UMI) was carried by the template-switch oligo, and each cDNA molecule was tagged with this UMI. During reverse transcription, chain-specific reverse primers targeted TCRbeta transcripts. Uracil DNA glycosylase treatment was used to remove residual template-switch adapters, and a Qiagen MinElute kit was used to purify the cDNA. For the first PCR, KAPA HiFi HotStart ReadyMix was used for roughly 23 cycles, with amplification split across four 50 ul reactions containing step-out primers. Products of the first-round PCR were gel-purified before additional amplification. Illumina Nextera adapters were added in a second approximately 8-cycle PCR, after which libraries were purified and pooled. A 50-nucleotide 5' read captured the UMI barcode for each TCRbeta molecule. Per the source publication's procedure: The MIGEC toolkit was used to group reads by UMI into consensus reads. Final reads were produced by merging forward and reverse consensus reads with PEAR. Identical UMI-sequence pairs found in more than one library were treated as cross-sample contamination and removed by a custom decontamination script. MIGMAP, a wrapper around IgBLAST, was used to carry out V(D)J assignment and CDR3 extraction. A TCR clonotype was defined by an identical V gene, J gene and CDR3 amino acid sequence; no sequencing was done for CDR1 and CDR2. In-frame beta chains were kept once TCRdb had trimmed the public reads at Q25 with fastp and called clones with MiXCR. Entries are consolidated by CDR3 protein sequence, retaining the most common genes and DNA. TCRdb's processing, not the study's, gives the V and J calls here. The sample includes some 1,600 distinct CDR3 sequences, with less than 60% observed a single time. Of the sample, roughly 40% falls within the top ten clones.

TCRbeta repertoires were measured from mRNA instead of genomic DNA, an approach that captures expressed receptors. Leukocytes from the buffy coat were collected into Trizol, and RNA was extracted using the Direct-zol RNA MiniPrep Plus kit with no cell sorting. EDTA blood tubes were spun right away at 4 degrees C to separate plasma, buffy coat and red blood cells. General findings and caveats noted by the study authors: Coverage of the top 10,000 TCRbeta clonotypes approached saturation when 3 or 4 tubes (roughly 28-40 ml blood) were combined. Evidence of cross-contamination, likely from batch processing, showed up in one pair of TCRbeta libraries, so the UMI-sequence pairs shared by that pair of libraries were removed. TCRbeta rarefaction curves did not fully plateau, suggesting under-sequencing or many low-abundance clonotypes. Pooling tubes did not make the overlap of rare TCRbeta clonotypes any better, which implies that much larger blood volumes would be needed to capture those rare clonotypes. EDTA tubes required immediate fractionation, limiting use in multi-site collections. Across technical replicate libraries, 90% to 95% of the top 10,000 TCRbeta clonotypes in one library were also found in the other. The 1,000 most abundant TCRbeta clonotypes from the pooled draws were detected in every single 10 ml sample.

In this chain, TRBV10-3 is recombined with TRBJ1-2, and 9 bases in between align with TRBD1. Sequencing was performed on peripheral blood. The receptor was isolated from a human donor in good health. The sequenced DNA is TGTGCCATCAGTGACCCCGGACAGGGGACTACTTACTATGGCTACACCTTC. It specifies CAISDPGQGTTYYGYTF.